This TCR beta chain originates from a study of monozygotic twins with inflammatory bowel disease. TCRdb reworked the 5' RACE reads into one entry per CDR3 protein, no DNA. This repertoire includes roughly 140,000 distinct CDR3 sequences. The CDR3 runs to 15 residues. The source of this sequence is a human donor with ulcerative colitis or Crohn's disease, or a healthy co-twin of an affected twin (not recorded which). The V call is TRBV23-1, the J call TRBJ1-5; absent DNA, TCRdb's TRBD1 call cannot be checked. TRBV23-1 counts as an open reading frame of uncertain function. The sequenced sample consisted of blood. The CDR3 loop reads CASSHPGTGVKPQHF.